Listed below are T cell receptor beta chains from one sample, sequenced in a study of OX40 agonist ivuxolimab in advanced cancers. This table comes from immunoSEQ multiplex PCR, and its TCRdb copy is limited to in-frame clones, with some not included. This table has fewer than 90,000 clones, almost 90% appearing once. The material sequenced was CD4+ or CD8+ T cells sorted from blood, taken in a trial of the OX40 agonist ivuxolimab. Every receptor here comes from an adult with an advanced solid tumor such as melanoma, head and neck, liver or kidney cancer. CDR3s include the opening cysteine and the closing phenylalanine or tryptophan. A D gene is named only where the DNA matches it firmly.

V gene	D gene	J gene	CDR3 DNA	CDR3 protein
TRBV6-6	NA	TRBJ2-1	TGTGCCAGCAGTTCCCACACAGGGTATAATGAGCAGTTCTTC	CASSSHTGYNEQFF
TRBV5-6	NA	TRBJ2-2	TGTGCCAGCAGCCCTAGTAGGGAGGACACCGGGGAGCTGTTTTTT	CASSPSREDTGELFF
TRBV19	TRBD1	TRBJ2-1	TGTGCCAGTAGTCCTCGGGACAGGGGCGATATTGAGCAGTTCTTC	CASSPRDRGDIEQFF
TRBV19	NA	TRBJ2-1	TGTGCCGAGCCCGGAAAGACCGGGACTTCCGACAATGAGCAGTTCTTC	CAEPGKTGTSDNEQFF
TRBV5-1	NA	TRBJ2-1	TGCGCCAGCAGCTTGGGACCGAGCTCCTACAATGAGCAGTTCTTC	CASSLGPSSYNEQFF
TRBV19	NA	TRBJ2-3	TGTGCCAGTAGTCCTCGAGGAGGGCAGTTCACAGATACGCAGTATTTT	CASSPRGGQFTDTQYF
TRBV27	TRBD2	TRBJ2-2	TGTGCCAGCAGTTTGGCGGCCGGGGGGGGCCGGGCCGGGGAGCTGTTTTTT	CASSLAAGGGRAGELFF
TRBV5-1	TRBD2	TRBJ2-3	TGCGCCAGCAGCTCCCAGGACGCCCTAGCGGGGGGCCCGGATACGCAGTATTTT	CASSSQDALAGGPDTQYF
TRBV15	NA	TRBJ1-6	TGTGCCACCAGCAGAGAAATCAGGGATTCACCCCTCCACTTT	CATSREIRDSPLHF
TRBV6-5	NA	TRBJ1-2	TGTGCCAGCTCTTCAGGTCAGGGGCGCGGCTATGGCTACACCTTC	CASSSGQGRGYGYTF